The clone carrying this T cell receptor (beta chain) is a singleton in its sample. Original processing notes: Reference gene primers were amplified, and this amplification served to estimate nucleated cell counts. The table came from immunoSEQ multiplex PCR; TCRdb's copy has only in-frame clones and leaves some out. The DNA was the basis for D and trimming; V, J and clone size are from that table. This sample yields roughly 120,000 clones, of which 78% are seen a single time; approximately 2.4% belongs to the top ten. CDR1 is SGHVS, CDR2 FQNEAQ, per germline. This CDR3 comprises 15 residues. Between the trimmed V and J ends, which lost 2 bases and 2 bases, there was a span of 12 bases. This sample was taken from a study of blood T cell repertoires in COVID-19. At the level of the study: Samples taken during acute and convalescent COVID-19 were collected in the United States, Italy and Spain.

This TCR was sampled from a man between 65 and 79 years old with acute or convalescent COVID-19. Sequences were obtained from peripheral blood. The chain combines TRBV7-8 with TRBJ1-2, with D perhaps matching TRBD1 (5 bases). The CDR3 loop is CASSLQGPQNYGYTF. CDR3 nucleotide sequence: TGTGCCAGCAGCTTACAGGGCCCCCAAAACTATGGCTACACCTTC. The full variable domain, with the rest looked up from reference TRBV7-8 and TRBJ1-2, is GAGVSQSPRYKVAKRGQDVALRCDPISGHVSLFWYQQALGQGPEFLTYFQNEAQLDKSGLPSDRFFAERPEGSVSTLKIQRTQQEDSAVYLCASSLQGPQNYGYTFGSGTRLTVV.